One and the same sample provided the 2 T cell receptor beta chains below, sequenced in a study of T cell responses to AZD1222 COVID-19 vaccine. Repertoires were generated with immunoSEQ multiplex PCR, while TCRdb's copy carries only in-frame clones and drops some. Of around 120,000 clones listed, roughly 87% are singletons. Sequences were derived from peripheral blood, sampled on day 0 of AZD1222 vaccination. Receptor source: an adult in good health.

As DNA, the CDR3 is TGTGCCAGCAGCGGCGGACCGGCCTATGGCTACACCTTC. As protein: CASSGGPAYGYTF. V and J are TRBV7-9 and TRBJ1-2; D uncertain. Germline V gives CDR1 SEHNR, CDR2 FQNEAQ (reference sequence). The CDR3 length is 13 residues. The germline V and J ends were trimmed by 5 bases and 4 bases, with 11 bases remaining between them.

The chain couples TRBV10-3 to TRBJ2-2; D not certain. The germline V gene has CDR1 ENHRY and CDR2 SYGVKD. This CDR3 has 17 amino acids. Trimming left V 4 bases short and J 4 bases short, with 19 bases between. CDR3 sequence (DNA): TGTGCCATCAGTGGTTCAAGCCGGAGAATAGCCACCGGGGAGCTGTTTTTT. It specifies CAISGSSRRIATGELFF.